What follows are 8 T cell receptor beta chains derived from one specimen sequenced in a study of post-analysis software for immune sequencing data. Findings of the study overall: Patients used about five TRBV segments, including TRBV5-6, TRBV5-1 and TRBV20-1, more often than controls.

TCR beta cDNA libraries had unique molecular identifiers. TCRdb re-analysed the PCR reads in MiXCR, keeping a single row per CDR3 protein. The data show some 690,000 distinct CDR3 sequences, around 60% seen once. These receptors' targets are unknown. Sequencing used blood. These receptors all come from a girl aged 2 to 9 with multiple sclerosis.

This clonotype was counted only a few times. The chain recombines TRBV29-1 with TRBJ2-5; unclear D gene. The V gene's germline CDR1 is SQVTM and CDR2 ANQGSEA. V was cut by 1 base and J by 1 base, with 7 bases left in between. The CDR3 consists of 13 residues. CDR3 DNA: TGCAGCGTTGAAGGCAGGCTCCAAGAGACCCAGTACTTC. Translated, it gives CSVEGRLQETQYF.

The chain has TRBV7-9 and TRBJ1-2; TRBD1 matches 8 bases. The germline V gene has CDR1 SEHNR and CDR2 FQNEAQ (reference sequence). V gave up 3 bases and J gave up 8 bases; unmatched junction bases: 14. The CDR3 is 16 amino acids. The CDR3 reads CASSFDRGLSGRGYTF. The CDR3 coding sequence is TGTGCCAGCAGCTTTGACAGGGGTTTGAGCGGGCGCGGCTACACCTTC.

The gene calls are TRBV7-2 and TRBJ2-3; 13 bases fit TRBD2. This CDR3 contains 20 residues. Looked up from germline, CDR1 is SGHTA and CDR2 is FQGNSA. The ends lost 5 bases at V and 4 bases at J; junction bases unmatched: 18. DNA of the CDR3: TGTGCCAGCAGCCCACAGGGACTAGCGGGAATGGGAGGAGTGGCAGATACGCAGTATTTT. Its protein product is CASSPQGLAGMGGVADTQYF.

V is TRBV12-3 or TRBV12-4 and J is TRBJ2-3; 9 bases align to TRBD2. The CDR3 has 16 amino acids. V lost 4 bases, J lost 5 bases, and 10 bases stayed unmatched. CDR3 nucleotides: TGTGCCAGCAGTTCGTTGAGCGGGGGGTGGAGAGATACGCAGTATTTT. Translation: CASSSLSGGWRDTQYF.

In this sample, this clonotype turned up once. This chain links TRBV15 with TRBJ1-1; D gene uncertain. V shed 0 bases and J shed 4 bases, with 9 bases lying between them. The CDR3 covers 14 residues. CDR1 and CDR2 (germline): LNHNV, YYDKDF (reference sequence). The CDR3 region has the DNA TGTGCCACCAGCAGAGATAGAGTCTCCACTGAAGCTTTCTTT. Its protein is CATSRDRVSTEAFF.

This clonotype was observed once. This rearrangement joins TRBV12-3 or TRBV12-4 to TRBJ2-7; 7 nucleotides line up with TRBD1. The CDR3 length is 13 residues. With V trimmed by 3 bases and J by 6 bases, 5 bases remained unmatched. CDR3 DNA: TGTGCCAGCAGTTTTGAGACAGGGTCCGAGCAGTACTTC. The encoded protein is CASSFETGSEQYF.

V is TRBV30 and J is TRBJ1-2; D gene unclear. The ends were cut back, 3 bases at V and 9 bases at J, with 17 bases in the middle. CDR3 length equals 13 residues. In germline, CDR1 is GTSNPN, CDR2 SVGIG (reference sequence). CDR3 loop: CAWSDIAESSYTF. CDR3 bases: TGTGCCTGGAGCGACATAGCTGAGAGTAGCTACACCTTC.

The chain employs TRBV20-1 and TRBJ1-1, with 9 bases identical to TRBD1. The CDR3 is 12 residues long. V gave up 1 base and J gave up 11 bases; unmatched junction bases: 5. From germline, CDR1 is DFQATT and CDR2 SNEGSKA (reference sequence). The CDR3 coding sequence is TGCAGTGCTAGAGGGACCGGGACAGGGGCTTTCTTT. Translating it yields CSARGTGTGAFF.